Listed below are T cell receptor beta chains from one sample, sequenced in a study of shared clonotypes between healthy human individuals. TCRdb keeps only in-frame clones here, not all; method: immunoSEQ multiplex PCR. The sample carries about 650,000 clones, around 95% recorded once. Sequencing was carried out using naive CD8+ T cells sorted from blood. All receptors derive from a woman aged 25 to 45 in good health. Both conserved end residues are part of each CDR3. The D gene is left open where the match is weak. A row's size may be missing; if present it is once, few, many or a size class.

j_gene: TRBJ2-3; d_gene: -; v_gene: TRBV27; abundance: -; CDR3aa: CASSLRRVPTDTQYF; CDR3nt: TGTGCCAGCAGTTTACGAAGGGTCCCCACAGATACGCAGTATTTT
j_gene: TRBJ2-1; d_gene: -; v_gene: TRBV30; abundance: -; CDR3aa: CAWSGGEQFF; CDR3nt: TGTGCCTGGAGTGGGGGGGAGCAGTTCTTC
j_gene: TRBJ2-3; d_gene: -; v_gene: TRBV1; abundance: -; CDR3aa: CTSSPRTDTQYF; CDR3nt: TGCACCAGCAGTCCCCGCACAGATACGCAGTATTTT
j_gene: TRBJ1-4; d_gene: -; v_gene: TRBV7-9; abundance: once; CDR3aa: CASSPAGRVNEKLFF; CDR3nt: TGTGCCAGCAGCCCAGCAGGGCGGGTTAATGAAAAACTGTTTTTT
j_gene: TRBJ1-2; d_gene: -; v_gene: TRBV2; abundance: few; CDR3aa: CASSEVGNGYTF; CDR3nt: TGTGCCAGCAGTGAAGTGGGGAATGGCTACACCTTC
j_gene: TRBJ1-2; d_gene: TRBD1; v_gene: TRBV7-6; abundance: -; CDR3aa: CASSLTGNGYTF; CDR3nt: TGTGCCAGCAGCTTGACAGGGAATGGCTACACCTTC
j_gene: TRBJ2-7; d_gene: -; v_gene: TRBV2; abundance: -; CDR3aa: CASLITGATYEQYF; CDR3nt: TGTGCCAGCCTAATCACCGGGGCTACCTACGAGCAGTACTTC
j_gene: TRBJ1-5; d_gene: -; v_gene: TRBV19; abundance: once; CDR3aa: CASTPPGRGNQPQHF; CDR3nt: TGTGCCAGTACCCCCCCCGGGAGGGGCAATCAGCCCCAGCATTTT
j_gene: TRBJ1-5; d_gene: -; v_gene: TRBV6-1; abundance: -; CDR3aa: CASSGSGNQPQHF; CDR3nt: TGTGCCAGCAGTGGGTCGGGAAATCAGCCCCAGCATTTT
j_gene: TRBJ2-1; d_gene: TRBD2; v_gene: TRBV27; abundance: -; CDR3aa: CASNSGTSGLSSYNEQFF; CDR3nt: TGTGCCAGCAACTCCGGGACTAGCGGGTTAAGCTCCTACAATGAGCAGTTCTTC
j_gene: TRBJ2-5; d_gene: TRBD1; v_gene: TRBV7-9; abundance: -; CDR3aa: CASSSRQGAETQYF; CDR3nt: TGTGCCAGCAGCTCCCGACAGGGGGCTGAGACCCAGTACTTC
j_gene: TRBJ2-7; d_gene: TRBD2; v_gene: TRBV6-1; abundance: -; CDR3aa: CASIGLAAYEQYF; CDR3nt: TGTGCCAGCATAGGACTAGCGGCCTACGAGCAGTACTTC
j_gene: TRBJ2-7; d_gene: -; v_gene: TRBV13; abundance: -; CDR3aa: CASSLAEAGSEQYF; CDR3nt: TGTGCCAGCAGCTTAGCCGAGGCGGGTTCCGAGCAGTACTTC
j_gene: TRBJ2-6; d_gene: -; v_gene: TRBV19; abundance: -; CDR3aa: CASSLTSAGANVLTF; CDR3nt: TGTGCCAGTAGTCTGACATCTGCTGGGGCCAACGTCCTGACTTTC
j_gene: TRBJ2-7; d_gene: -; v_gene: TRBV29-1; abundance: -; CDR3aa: CSVEGPGPGYEQYF; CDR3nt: TGCAGCGTTGAGGGACCCGGTCCGGGGTACGAGCAGTACTTC
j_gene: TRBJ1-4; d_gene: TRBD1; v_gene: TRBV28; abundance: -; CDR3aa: CASSWVDRAHEKLFF; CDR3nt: TGTGCCAGCAGTTGGGTCGACAGGGCTCATGAAAAACTGTTTTTT
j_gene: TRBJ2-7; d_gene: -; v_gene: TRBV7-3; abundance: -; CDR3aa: CASSLSGGGEQYF; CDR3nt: TGTGCCAGCAGCTTATCCGGGGGCGGCGAGCAGTACTTC